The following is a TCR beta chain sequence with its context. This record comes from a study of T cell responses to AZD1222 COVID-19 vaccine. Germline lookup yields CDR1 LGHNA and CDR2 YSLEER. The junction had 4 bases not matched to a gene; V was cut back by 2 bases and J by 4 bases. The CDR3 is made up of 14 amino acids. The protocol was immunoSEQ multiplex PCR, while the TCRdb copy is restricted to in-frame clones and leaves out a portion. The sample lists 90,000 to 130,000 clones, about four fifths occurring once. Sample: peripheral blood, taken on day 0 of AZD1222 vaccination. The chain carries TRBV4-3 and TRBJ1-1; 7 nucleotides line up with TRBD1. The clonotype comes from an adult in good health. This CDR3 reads CASSQKGGGTEAFF. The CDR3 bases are TGCGCCAGCAGCCAAAAAGGGGGCGGCACTGAAGCTTTCTTT.